Listed below are T cell receptor beta chains from one sample, sequenced in a study of blood T cell repertoires in COVID-19. Clones were sequenced by immunoSEQ multiplex PCR, and TCRdb holds only the in-frame ones, with some missing. The sample consists of about 200,000 clones, 80% to 90% of them appearing once. Sequenced material: peripheral blood. The receptor source for this set is a woman between 45 and 60 years old with acute or convalescent COVID-19. The CDR3 runs from the conserved cysteine through the conserved F or W. A D gene is named only where the DNA matches it firmly. Size tells how often a clone was seen (once, few, many) or the class of an expanded clone, and some rows leave it out.

j_call,v_call,clone_size,d_call,cdr3_nt,cdr3_aa
TRBJ2-7,TRBV11-2,-,TRBD1,TGTGCCAGCAGCCAGGGGGTTGGGGGCGAGCAGTACTTC,CASSQGVGGEQYF
TRBJ1-2,TRBV6-5,-,-,TGTGCCAGCAGTTACTCACGGGGTAACTATGGCTACACCTTC,CASSYSRGNYGYTF
TRBJ2-1,TRBV7-2,-,TRBD2,TGTGCCAGCAGCTCGGGGGGACTCGGGGCGCAGTTCTTC,CASSSGGLGAQFF
TRBJ1-1,TRBV3-1/TRBV3-2,-,-,TGTGCCAGCAGCAAACAACAAAACACTGAAGCTTTCTTT,CASSKQQNTEAFF
TRBJ2-3,TRBV7-9,-,-,TGTGCCAGCAGCTTACTCGTGCGGGGTACGCAGTATTTT,CASSLLVRGTQYF
TRBJ2-7,TRBV5-1,-,TRBD2,TGCGCCAGCAGTCCGGGACTAGCGGGGGGGTACGAGCAGTACTTC,CASSPGLAGGYEQYF
TRBJ1-4,TRBV6-5,-,-,TGTGCCAGCAGTTACGGCAGGGGATGGGCTAATGAAAAACTGTTTTTT,CASSYGRGWANEKLFF
TRBJ2-1,TRBV3-1/TRBV3-2,-,TRBD2,TGTGCCAGCAGCCAAGACTTGGGCGGGAGGGCCCGCTATGAGCAGTTCTTC,CASSQDLGGRARYEQFF
TRBJ1-6,TRBV19,-,-,TGTGCCAGTAGTGTCCGGAGACAGCTTAATTCACCCCTCCACTTT,CASSVRRQLNSPLHF
TRBJ2-5,TRBV30,-,-,TGTGCCTGGAGTCCCCCCCCGCAAGAGACCCAGTACTTC,CAWSPPPQETQYF
TRBJ2-1,TRBV5-1,-,-,TGCGCCAGCAGCCCACCTTCTGCGCCCCCCTACAATGAGCAGTTCTTC,CASSPPSAPPYNEQFF
TRBJ2-7,TRBV4-3,-,-,TGCGCCAGCAGCCGAGACAGGGACTCTAGCGCCTACGAGCAGTACTTC,CASSRDRDSSAYEQYF
TRBJ2-1,TRBV7-3,-,-,TGTGCCAGCAGCTTTTCTCAGGGCAGTGAGCAGTTCTTC,CASSFSQGSEQFF
TRBJ1-1,TRBV6-5,-,-,TGTGCCAGCAGTAAACAAAGGGGAAACACTGAAGCTTTCTTT,CASSKQRGNTEAFF
TRBJ2-3,TRBV24-1,-,TRBD1,TGTGCCACCAGTGATTTACGGGCCGGGACAGTCACAGATACGCAGTATTTT,CATSDLRAGTVTDTQYF
TRBJ2-5,TRBV3-1/TRBV3-2,once,-,TGTGCCAGCAGCCAAATGGAGGGGGCGGTACTTCAAGAGACCCAGTACTTC,CASSQMEGAVLQETQYF
TRBJ2-1,TRBV10-3,-,TRBD2,TGTGCCATCAGTGAGGCGGGGGGGTCATACAATGAGCAGTTCTTC,CAISEAGGSYNEQFF
TRBJ2-5,TRBV20-1,-,TRBD2,TGCAGTGCTAGTGGGAGCGGGACTCTCCAAGAGACCCAGTACTTC,CSASGSGTLQETQYF
TRBJ2-1,TRBV6-2/TRBV6-3,-,TRBD1,TGTGCCAGCAGTTACTCATTTGCAGGGGGCCCCTACAATGAGCAGTTCTTC,CASSYSFAGGPYNEQFF
TRBJ1-2,TRBV2,-,-,TGTGCCAGCAGTGAGGCGTCTAGCTATGGCTACACCTTC,CASSEASSYGYTF
TRBJ2-1,TRBV5-5,-,-,TGTGCCAGCAGCTTGGCGGCGGAAACCTACAATGAGCAGTTCTTC,CASSLAAETYNEQFF
TRBJ2-5,TRBV5-8,few,-,TGTGCCAGCAGCTTCGGAGGGACTCAGAAAGAGACCCAGTACTTC,CASSFGGTQKETQYF
TRBJ2-1,TRBV30,once,-,TGTGCCTGGAGTATCGGAGACCCGGGGTTGGAGCAGTTCTTC,CAWSIGDPGLEQFF
TRBJ1-1,TRBV3-1/TRBV3-2,-,-,TGTGCCAGCAGCCAAGTGGGAGGGGACACTGAAGCTTTCTTT,CASSQVGGDTEAFF
TRBJ2-5,TRBV4-3,-,TRBD2,TGCGCCAGCAGCCAAGAAACCGGGCGGGGAGGGTTGGAGACCCAGTACTTC,CASSQETGRGGLETQYF
TRBJ2-3,TRBV5-1,-,TRBD2,TGCGCCAGCAGCTTGTCGGCGGGGGTCCATACAGATACGCAGTATTTT,CASSLSAGVHTDTQYF
TRBJ2-7,TRBV6-2/TRBV6-3,-,TRBD1,TGTGCCAGCAGTTCAGGGGGCCTCCCCTACGAGCAGTACTTC,CASSSGGLPYEQYF
TRBJ2-5,TRBV29-1,-,TRBD2,TGCAGCGCCCCAGCGGGAGGGGAGACCCAGTACTTC,CSAPAGGETQYF
TRBJ2-7,TRBV5-4,-,TRBD1,TGTGCCAGCAGCTTGCAGGGGGCGCGCGAGCAGTACTTC,CASSLQGAREQYF
TRBJ2-5,TRBV7-2,few,TRBD2,TGTGCCAGCAGCTTCCGCGGGGGGAACCAAGAGACCCAGTACTTC,CASSFRGGNQETQYF
TRBJ2-3,TRBV24-1,-,-,TGTGCCACCTCCGCCGCGCAGGGGACAGATACGCAGTATTTT,CATSAAQGTDTQYF
TRBJ2-5,TRBV10-3,-,-,TGTGCCATCAGTGTGTCGGGGGCCGGGGAGACCCAGTACTTC,CAISVSGAGETQYF
TRBJ1-1,TRBV29-1,-,TRBD1,TGCAGCGCCGCCCCACGGGACAGGGAGGTCCCGAACACTGAAGCTTTCTTT,CSAAPRDREVPNTEAFF
TRBJ2-5,TRBV11-2,-,TRBD2,TGTGCCAGCAGCTTAACTAGCGGGGGGGCTCGGCAAGAGACCCAGTACTTC,CASSLTSGGARQETQYF
TRBJ2-1,TRBV4-3,-,TRBD2,TGCGCCAGCAGCCAAGATCGGTACCAGCGGGAGGGCCAAGATGAGCAGTTCTTC,CASSQDRYQREGQDEQFF
TRBJ2-7,TRBV27,-,TRBD1,TGTGCCAGCAGTTTACATGGGGGACAGGTCGACGAGCAGTACTTC,CASSLHGGQVDEQYF
TRBJ1-3,TRBV7-9,-,-,TGTGCCAGCATCGAGGCAGGGGCTGGAAACACCATATATTTT,CASIEAGAGNTIYF
TRBJ2-1,TRBV5-1,-,TRBD2,TGCGCCAGCAGCTTGTTACTAGCGGGAGAGGGTAACAATGAGCAGTTCTTC,CASSLLLAGEGNNEQFF
TRBJ1-1,TRBV30,once,-,TGTGCCTGGAGTCTGGGGGGTGAAGCTTTCTTT,CAWSLGGEAFF
TRBJ1-1,TRBV6-5,-,-,TGTGCCAGCAGCCTTATTCGAGGGTCTGAAGCTTTCTTT,CASSLIRGSEAFF
TRBJ1-3,TRBV5-1,-,-,TGCGCCAGCAGCTTGGCGGAGGGTGGAAACACCATATATTTT,CASSLAEGGNTIYF
TRBJ2-1,TRBV18,-,TRBD2,TGTGCCAGCTCGCCAACGGGGGGGACTTTGTACAATGAGCAGTTCTTC,CASSPTGGTLYNEQFF
TRBJ1-2,TRBV6-2/TRBV6-3,-,-,TGTGCCAGCAGCCTAAACAGGGTGGATGGCTACACCTTC,CASSLNRVDGYTF
TRBJ2-7,TRBV29-1,-,-,TGCAGCGTTGAACTGAGCTCCTACGAGCAGTACTTC,CSVELSSYEQYF
TRBJ2-3,TRBV7-2,-,TRBD2,TGTGCCAGCACCGTTGATTCTAGCGGGAGTAGGTATACGCAGTATTTT,CASTVDSSGSRYTQYF
TRBJ2-7,TRBV5-1,-,TRBD2,TGCGCCAGCAGCTTCTCGAGCGGGAGTAAGTACGAGCAGTACTTC,CASSFSSGSKYEQYF
TRBJ2-1,TRBV10-3,-,-,TGTGCCATCTGGGGGGGCGGAATATACAATGAGCAGTTCTTC,CAIWGGGIYNEQFF
TRBJ2-7,TRBV11-3,few,TRBD2,TGTGCCAGCAGTACTCCTTACAAGGGGCTAGCGGGGATCGTCGGCGAGCAGTACTTC,CASSTPYKGLAGIVGEQYF
TRBJ2-7,TRBV28,few,-,TGTGCCAGCAGGCGTACGGGGTACGAGCAGTACTTC,CASRRTGYEQYF
TRBJ1-4,TRBV18,once,-,TGTGCCAGCTCACCACCGTCCAGGGTAAATGAAAAACTGTTTTTT,CASSPPSRVNEKLFF
TRBJ2-3,TRBV11-3,-,-,TGTGCCAGCAGCCCCAGCTCCAAAGCGTCCACAGATACGCAGTATTTT,CASSPSSKASTDTQYF
TRBJ2-7,TRBV18,-,TRBD1,TGTGCCAGCTCACCACAGGGACAGGGGGCTGGGGAGCAGTACTTC,CASSPQGQGAGEQYF